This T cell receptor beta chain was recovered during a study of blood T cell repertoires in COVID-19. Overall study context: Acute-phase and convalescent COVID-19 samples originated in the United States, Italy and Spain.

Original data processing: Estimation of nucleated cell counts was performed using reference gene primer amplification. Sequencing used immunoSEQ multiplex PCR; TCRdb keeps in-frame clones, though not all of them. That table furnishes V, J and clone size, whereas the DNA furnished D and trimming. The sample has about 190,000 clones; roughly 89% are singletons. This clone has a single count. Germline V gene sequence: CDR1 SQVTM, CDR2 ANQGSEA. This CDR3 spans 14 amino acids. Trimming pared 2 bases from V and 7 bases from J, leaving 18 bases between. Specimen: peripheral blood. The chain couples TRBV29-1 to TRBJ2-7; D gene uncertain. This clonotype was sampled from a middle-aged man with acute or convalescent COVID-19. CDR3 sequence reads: CSVEWQARIGEQYF. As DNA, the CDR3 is TGCAGCGTTGAATGGCAGGCTCGGATTGGGGAGCAGTACTTC.